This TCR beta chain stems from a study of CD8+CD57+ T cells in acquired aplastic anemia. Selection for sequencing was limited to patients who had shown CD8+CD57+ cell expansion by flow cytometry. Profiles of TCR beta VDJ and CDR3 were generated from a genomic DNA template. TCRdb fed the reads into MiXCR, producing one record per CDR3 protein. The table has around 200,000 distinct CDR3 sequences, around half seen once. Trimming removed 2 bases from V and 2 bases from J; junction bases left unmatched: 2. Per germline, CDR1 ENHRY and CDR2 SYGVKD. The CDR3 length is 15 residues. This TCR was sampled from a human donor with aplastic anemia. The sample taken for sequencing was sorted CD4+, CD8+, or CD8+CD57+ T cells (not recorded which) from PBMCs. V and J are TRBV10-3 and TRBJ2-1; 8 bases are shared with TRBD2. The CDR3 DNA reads TGTGCCATCAGTGAGCGGGAGGGCGCCTACAATGAGCAGTTCTTC. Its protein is CAISEREGAYNEQFF.